The 3 T cell receptor beta chains in this list originate from one sample, sequenced in a study of blood T cell repertoires in COVID-19. Repertoires were generated with immunoSEQ multiplex PCR, while TCRdb's copy carries only in-frame clones and drops some. Among some 260,000 clones listed, approximately 86% were seen once. Sequenced material: PBMCs or T cells enriched from blood (not recorded which). Receptors originate from a woman aged 25 to 39 with acute COVID-19.

The chain employs TRBV7-2 and TRBJ2-1; 11 nucleotides align to TRBD1. Germline V lookup: CDR1 SGHTA, CDR2 FQGNSA. The J segment lost 13 bases and the V segment lost 1 base, leaving 6 bases of the junction unmatched. The CDR3 has 14 amino acids. Here the CDR3 DNA reads TGTGCCAGCAGCTTAGTTGGGACAGGGGGTCGTCAGTTCTTC. Protein: CASSLVGTGGRQFF.

The chain employs TRBV10-3 and TRBJ2-1, with D possibly TRBD1 on 6 matching bases. CDR3 length: 16 residues. V was pared by 3 bases and J by 5 bases, with 17 bases between. Germline V CDR1 and CDR2: ENHRY, SYGVKD. The chain's CDR3 is CAISDSRTVGHNEQFF. CDR3 in DNA: TGTGCCATCAGTGACTCACGGACAGTAGGGCACAATGAGCAGTTCTTC.

The chain carries TRBV6-1 and TRBJ1-2, with TRBD1 matching 9 bases. The CDR3 runs to 16 residues. After removal of 3 bases from V and 8 bases from J, the junction contained 13 bases not matched to a gene. From germline, CDR1 is MNHNS and CDR2 SASEGT. The CDR3 region is CASSEGEGTGRGGYTF. The CDR3 DNA is TGTGCCAGCAGTGAGGGCGAAGGGACAGGGCGTGGGGGCTACACCTTC.